This T cell receptor (beta chain) was observed in a study of blood T cell repertoires in COVID-19 (dated by TCRdb to 2018 to 2020). About the full investigation: The collaborator samples originated in the United States, Italy and Spain and spanned the acute and convalescent phases of COVID-19. A de-identified subject ID, COVID-19 status, age in years and sex were almost always included in the sample metadata. Samples came from the ongoing ImmuneRACE study (first 160 participants) plus 1,254 subjects from 6 global collaborators. The repertoires were released in a freely available public database intended as a resource for research on the immune response to SARS-CoV-2. The material from the prospective study consisted of cDNA or gDNA derived from T cells, B-cell-depleted T cells, or PBMCs. Where HLA class I and class II types were available, the types were taken from metadata supplied by the sample provider, not from assay-based typing. Deeply sampled blood TCRbeta repertoires from subjects exposed to, actively infected with, or recovered from COVID-19 were included in the dataset.

The immunoSEQ Assay, a bias-controlled multiplex PCR, was used to amplify TCRbeta CDR3 regions from genomic DNA. The authors' pipeline ran thus. Nucleated cell counts per sample were estimated from amplification of reference gene primers within the assay. To quantify the absolute abundance of each unique TCRbeta CDR3 rearrangement, sequence reads were collapsed and filtered. For each sample, productive Simpson clonality was calculated as the square root of Simpson's diversity index across productive rearrangements. Held by TCRdb, this immuneACCESS table contains in-frame sequences only and omits some clones. Under half of the omission traces to an unresolved V gene where checked; the cause of the rest is unknown. V, J and clone size were drawn from that table, and D and trimming were deduced from the DNA. This sample comprises approximately 310,000 clones, around 84% of them detected only once. 1.5% to 2% of the sample lies in the top ten.

In the case of this clone: Its cognate antigen has yet to be identified. The input lacks base qualities; no much larger clone sits a single base away.

Broader findings and caveats from the paper: Clinical and demographic metadata were provided uncurated, with the amount varying by source and participant.

The CDR3 numbers 14 residues from cysteine through phenylalanine. Only the CDR3 DNA stays, 42 bases, in frame from base 1. The V end loses 3 bases and the J end loses 8 bases, and a stretch of 13 bases separates them. As encoded in the germline V gene, CDR1 is SGHDN while CDR2 is FVKESK. Enrolling through a virtual design, the prospective study's participants ranged in age from roughly 18 to 89 years and lived across roughly 24 United States geographic areas. Cohort assignment in the prospective study relied on participant-reported clinical history from a screening survey and a study questionnaire. Exposed participants had been in contact, within 2 weeks of entering the study, with a person who had a PCR-confirmed or clinician-diagnosed case of COVID-19. Each participant in the prospective study had whole blood, serum and a nasopharyngeal or oropharyngeal swab collected by mobile phlebotomists. Over a 2-month period, participants in the prospective study had the option of providing additional blood draws and questionnaires. Blood samples from the prospective study were shipped frozen or at room temperature prior to DNA extraction.

This chain joins TRBV14 to TRBJ1-4; no D gene is confidently identified. The source is a woman aged 30 to 39 who had been exposed to COVID-19. The specimen sequenced was PBMCs or T cells enriched from blood (not recorded which). Here is the DNA: TGTGCCAGCAGCCAGCCCCGGAGGGCCGAAAAACTGTTTTTT. Translated, it gives CASSQPRRAEKLFF.